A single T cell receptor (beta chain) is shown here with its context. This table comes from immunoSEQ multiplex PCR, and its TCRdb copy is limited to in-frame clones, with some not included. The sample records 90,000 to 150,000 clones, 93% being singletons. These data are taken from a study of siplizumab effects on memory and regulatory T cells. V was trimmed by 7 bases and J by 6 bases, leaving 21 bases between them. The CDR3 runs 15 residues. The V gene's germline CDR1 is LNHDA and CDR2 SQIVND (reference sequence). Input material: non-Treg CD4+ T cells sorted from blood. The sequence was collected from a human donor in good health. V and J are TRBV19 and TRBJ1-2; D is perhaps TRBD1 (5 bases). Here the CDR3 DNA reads TGTGCCAGTAACCAGTCCCCCGGGAGGGGCGATGGCTACACCTTC. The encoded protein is CASNQSPGRGDGYTF. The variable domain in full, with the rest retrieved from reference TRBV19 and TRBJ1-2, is DGGITQSPKYLFRKEGQNVTLSCEQNLNHDAMYWYRQDPGQGLRLIYYSQIVNDFQKGDIAEGYSVSREKKESFPLTVTSAQKNPTAFYLCASNQSPGRGDGYTFGSGTRLTVV.